The clone carrying this T cell receptor (beta chain) was counted a single time. The CDR3 has 13 amino acids. V was cut by 3 bases and J by 8 bases, with 12 bases left in between. These data belong to a study of blood T cell repertoires in COVID-19. Across the study: Sites in the United States, Italy and Spain provided acute and convalescent COVID-19 samples.

In the authors' methods: Amplified reference gene primers provided the basis for estimating nucleated cell counts. The table came from immunoSEQ multiplex PCR; TCRdb's copy has only in-frame clones and leaves some out. That table supplies the V and J calls and clone size; D and trimming were determined from the DNA. The table records 350,000 to 400,000 clones, 89% of them present only once. V usage is TRBV12-3 or TRBV12-4 and J usage is TRBJ2-3, with a tentative D call TRBD2 (5 bases). Sample: PBMCs or T cells enriched from blood (not recorded which). The TCR was taken from a woman aged 25 to 39 who had recovered from COVID-19. CDR3 sequence: CASSFGDIGTQYF. CDR3 nucleotides: TGTGCCAGCAGTTTCGGGGATATCGGTACGCAGTATTTT.